Shown below are 14 T cell receptor beta chains from a single sample sequenced in a study of shared clonotypes between healthy human individuals. Assay used: immunoSEQ multiplex PCR; TCRdb lists only in-frame clones, some missing. Here the sample spans roughly 700,000 clones, around 74% being singletons. Sequencing used memory CD4+ T cells sorted from blood. Subset meaning: CD45RA-negative fraction. These receptors were taken from a woman between 25 and 40 years old in good health.

The chain is built from TRBV29-1 and TRBJ1-5; a weak D match, TRBD1 (5 bases). The CDR3 extends over 12 amino acids. Germline-derived CDR1 and CDR2 are SQVTM and ANQGSEA. The V and J ends lost 6 bases and 6 bases respectively, with 12 bases between them. The CDR3 nucleotides are TGCAGCGTCGGGGACTCCGGTCAGCCCCAGCATTTT. Translated: CSVGDSGQPQHF.

The V and J genes are TRBV15 and TRBJ2-1; weak D call: TRBD2 (5 bases). The CDR3 extends over 14 amino acids. Trimming pared 7 bases from V and 2 bases from J, leaving 12 bases between. Looked up from germline, CDR1 is LNHNV and CDR2 is YYDKDF (reference sequence). CDR3 region: CATTSWGAYNEQFF. CDR3 sequence (DNA): TGTGCCACCACCTCCTGGGGAGCCTACAATGAGCAGTTCTTC.

V usage is TRBV29-1 and J usage is TRBJ2-3; 7 bases map to TRBD2. V shed 5 bases and J 4 bases; nucleotides not matched to a gene: 21. The CDR3 covers 18 residues. Per the germline V gene, CDR1 is SQVTM and CDR2 is ANQGSEA. CDR3 in amino acids: CSVLFPTAGQLTADTQYF. In DNA, the CDR3 is TGCAGCGTTCTATTCCCCACAGCGGGGCAACTGACTGCAGATACGCAGTATTTT.

The chain uses TRBV18 and TRBJ2-2, with unresolved D. Trimming shortened V by 1 base and J by 0 bases, and 9 bases separated the two germline ends. Germline CDR1 KGHSH, CDR2 LQKENI. This CDR3 comprises 16 residues. DNA of the CDR3: TGTGCCAGCTCACCACGTAGTTTGTCGAACACCGGGGAGCTGTTTTTT. This translates into CASSPRSLSNTGELFF.

The V gene is TRBV18, the J gene TRBJ2-7; maybe TRBD1 (6 bases). The CDR3 runs 15 residues. Germline V gives CDR1 KGHSH, CDR2 LQKENI. Trimming shortened V by 1 base and J by 2 bases, and 12 bases separated the two germline ends. CDR3 residues: CASSPRSDRPYEQYF. The CDR3 bases are TGTGCCAGCTCACCACGATCGGACAGACCCTACGAGCAGTACTTC.

This clone came up many times. V usage is TRBV5-1 and J usage is TRBJ2-7; TRBD2 is a possible D gene (5 bases). Germline-derived CDR1 and CDR2 are SGHRS and YFSETQ. CDR3 size: 14 residues. Between the trimmed V and J ends, which lost 3 bases and 4 bases, there was a span of 14 bases. The DNA for the CDR3 is TGCGCCAGCAGCTGGACCGGGGATAATTACGAGCAGTACTTC. It translates to CASSWTGDNYEQYF.

V is TRBV19 and J is TRBJ2-5, with TRBD1 matching over 12 bases. Germline values: CDR1 LNHDA, CDR2 SQIVND (reference sequence). This CDR3 contains 15 residues. V dropped 4 bases and J dropped 5; count of bases not matched to a gene: 5. The CDR3 region has the DNA TGTGCCAGTAGTACGGGACAGGGGGCTTTTGAGACCCAGTACTTC. It encodes CASSTGQGAFETQYF.

This clone was picked up many times. The chain joins TRBV25-1 to TRBJ2-2; possible D gene TRBD2, 6 bases. In germline, CDR1 is MGHDK, CDR2 SYGVNS. V was clipped by 5 bases and J by 5 bases, with 21 bases between them. The CDR3 covers 17 residues. CDR3 amino acids: CASSRGPGTGITGELFF. DNA of the CDR3: TGTGCCAGCAGTAGGGGCCCCGGGACTGGCATAACCGGGGAGCTGTTTTTT. The full variable domain, in which reference TRBV25-1 and TRBJ2-2 provide the parts outside the CDR3, is EADIYQTPRYLVIGTGKKITLECSQTMGHDKMYWYQQDPGMELHLIHYSYGVNSTEKGDLSSESTVSRIRTEHFPLTLESARPSHTSQYLCASSRGPGTGITGELFFGEGSRLTVL.

The V gene is TRBV5-4, the J gene TRBJ2-1; 8 nucleotides align to TRBD2. Germline lookup yields CDR1 SGHNT and CDR2 YYREEE (reference sequence). This CDR3 region has 16 residues. V lost 3 bases and J lost 12; bases outside the gene matches: 17. CDR3 region: CASSYTGLVTGKVQFF. CDR3 in DNA: TGTGCCAGCAGCTATACGGGACTAGTCACGGGAAAAGTGCAGTTCTTC.

CDR3 sequence: CASSPPGGGHGYTF. As DNA, the CDR3 is TGTGCCAGCAGCCCCCCGGGCGGGGGTCATGGCTACACCTTC. J is TRBJ1-2 and V is TRBV21-1. TRBV21-1 is reported as a pseudogene. The CDR3 sequence is 14 residues long.

The chain combines TRBV7-2 with TRBJ2-5, with 9 bases matching TRBD1. This CDR3 comprises 14 residues. V gave up 5 bases and J gave up 5 bases; unmatched junction bases: 6. CDR1 and CDR2 from the germline V gene are SGHTA and FQGNSA. This chain's CDR3 is CASSNDRGDETQYF. CDR3 sequence (DNA): TGTGCCAGCAGCAACGACAGGGGGGATGAGACCCAGTACTTC.

The chain has TRBV18 and TRBJ2-7, with TRBD2 as a possible D gene (6 bases). This CDR3 comprises 15 residues. CDR1 and CDR2 (germline): KGHSH, LQKENI. V shed 3 bases and J shed 4 bases, with 16 bases lying between them. The CDR3 nucleotides read TGTGCCAGCTCACCTCCTTCGGGACTGGCTTACGAGCAGTACTTC. As protein: CASSPPSGLAYEQYF.

V usage is TRBV28 and J usage is TRBJ2-3; tentatively, D is TRBD2 (5 bases). The length of the CDR3 is 14 residues. CDR1 is MDHEN and CDR2 is SYDVKM in the germline V gene. V dropped 7 bases and J dropped 3 bases, with 14 bases sitting between them. CDR3 bases: TGTGCCAGCACTGTAGCGAGCCGGACAGATACGCAGTATTTT. Protein sequence: CASTVASRTDTQYF.

This clone occurred many times. The V gene is TRBV19, the J gene TRBJ2-3; 8 nucleotides line up with TRBD2. The junction had 12 bases not matched to a gene; V was cut back by 11 bases and J by 2 bases. The CDR3 runs 15 residues. CDR1 is LNHDA and CDR2 is SQIVND in the germline V gene (reference sequence). The CDR3 loop reads CAHETSAEYTDTQYF. DNA of the CDR3: TGTGCCCACGAGACTAGCGCCGAGTACACAGATACGCAGTATTTT.